The clone carrying this T cell receptor beta chain was observed once. The data stem from a study of identical twins. TCRdb independently ran MiXCR on the 5' RACE reads; one entry per CDR3 protein. Here the sample spans around 1.7 million distinct CDR3 sequences, more than 30% being singletons. This CDR3 region has 15 residues. Germline V CDR1 and CDR2: MDHEN, SYDVKM. Deletions cut 7 bases from V and 4 bases from J, with 16 bases between. Sequencing used cord blood. V usage is TRBV28 and J usage is TRBJ1-4; D perhaps matches TRBD1 (5 bases). The TCR was taken from a newborn girl in good health. CDR3 bases: TGTGCCAGCAACCCCTTGAGGGGTGGTAATGAAAAACTGTTTTTT. Amino acids: CASNPLRGGNEKLFF.